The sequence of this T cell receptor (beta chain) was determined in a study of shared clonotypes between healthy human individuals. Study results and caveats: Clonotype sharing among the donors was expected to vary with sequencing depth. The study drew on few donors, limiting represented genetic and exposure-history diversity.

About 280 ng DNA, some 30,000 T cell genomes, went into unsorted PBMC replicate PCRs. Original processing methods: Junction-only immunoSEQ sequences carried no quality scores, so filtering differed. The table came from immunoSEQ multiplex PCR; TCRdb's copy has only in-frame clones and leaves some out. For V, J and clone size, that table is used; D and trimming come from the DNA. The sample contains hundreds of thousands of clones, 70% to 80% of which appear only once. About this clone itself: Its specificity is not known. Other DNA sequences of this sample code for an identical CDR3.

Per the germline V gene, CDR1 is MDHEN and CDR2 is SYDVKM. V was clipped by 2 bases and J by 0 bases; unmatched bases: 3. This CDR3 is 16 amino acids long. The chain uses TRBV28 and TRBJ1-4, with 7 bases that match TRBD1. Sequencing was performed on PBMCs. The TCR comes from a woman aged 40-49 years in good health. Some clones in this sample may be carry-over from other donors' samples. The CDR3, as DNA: TGTGCCAGCAGTTTACTACAGGGGCCAACTAATGAAAAACTGTTTTTT. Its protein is CASSLLQGPTNEKLFF.